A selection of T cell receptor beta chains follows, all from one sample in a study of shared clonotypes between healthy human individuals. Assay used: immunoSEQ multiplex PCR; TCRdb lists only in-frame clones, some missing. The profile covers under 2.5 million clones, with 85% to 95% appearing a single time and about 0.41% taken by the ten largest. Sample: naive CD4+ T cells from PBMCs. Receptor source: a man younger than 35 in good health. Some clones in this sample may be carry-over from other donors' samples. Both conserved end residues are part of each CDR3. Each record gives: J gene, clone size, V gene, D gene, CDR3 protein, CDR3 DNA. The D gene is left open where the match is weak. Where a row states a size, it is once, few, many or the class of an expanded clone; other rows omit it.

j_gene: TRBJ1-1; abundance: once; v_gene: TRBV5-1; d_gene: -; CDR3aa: CASSPLGGRNTEAFF; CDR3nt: TGCGCCAGCAGCCCGCTGGGGGGGCGGAACACTGAAGCTTTCTTT
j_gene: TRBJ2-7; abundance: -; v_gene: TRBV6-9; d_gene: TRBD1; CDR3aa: CASPPLADRGQKEQYF; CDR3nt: TGTGCCAGCCCCCCCTTAGCTGATAGGGGGCAAAAGGAGCAGTACTTC
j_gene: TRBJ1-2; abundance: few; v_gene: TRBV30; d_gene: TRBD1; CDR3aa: CAWKGGYIYGYTF; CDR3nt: TGTGCCTGGAAAGGGGGCTATATCTATGGCTACACCTTC
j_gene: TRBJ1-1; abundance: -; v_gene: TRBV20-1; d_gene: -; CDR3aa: CSGPDRTEAFF; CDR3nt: TGCAGTGGTCCCGATCGCACTGAAGCTTTCTTT
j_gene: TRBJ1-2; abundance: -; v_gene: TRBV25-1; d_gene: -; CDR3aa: CASSDRVSYGYTF; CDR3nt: TGTGCCAGCAGTGACAGGGTTTCCTATGGCTACACCTTC
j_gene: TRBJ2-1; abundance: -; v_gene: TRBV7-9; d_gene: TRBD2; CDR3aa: CASSLRRLAGFPSYNEQFF; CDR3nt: TGTGCCAGCAGCTTAAGGCGACTAGCGGGATTTCCCTCCTACAATGAGCAGTTCTTC
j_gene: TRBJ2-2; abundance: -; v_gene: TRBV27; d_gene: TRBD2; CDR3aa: CASSSRSGGRNTGELFF; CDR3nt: TGTGCCAGCAGTTCAAGGTCGGGGGGGAGGAACACCGGGGAGCTGTTTTTT
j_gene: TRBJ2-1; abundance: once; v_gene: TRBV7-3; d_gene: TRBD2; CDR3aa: CASSLIGGRAHNEQFF; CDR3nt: TGTGCCAGCAGCTTAATTGGCGGGAGGGCCCACAATGAGCAGTTCTTC
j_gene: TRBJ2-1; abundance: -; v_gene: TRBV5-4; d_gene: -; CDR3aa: CASSFPEQGAINEQFF; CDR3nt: TGTGCCAGCAGCTTCCCCGAACAGGGTGCTATCAATGAGCAGTTCTTC
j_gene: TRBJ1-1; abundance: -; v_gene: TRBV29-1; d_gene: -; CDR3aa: CSGMAPNTEAFF; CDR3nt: TGCAGCGGCATGGCTCCGAACACTGAAGCTTTCTTT